The entry that follows covers one TCR beta chain sequence. In the same sample, other DNA sequences code for this CDR3. The data were taken from a study of shared clonotypes between healthy human individuals. The assay was immunoSEQ multiplex PCR, and TCRdb's table has in-frame clones only and misses some. In the table there are about 1.1 million clones, about 80% of which are singletons. Germline loops: CDR1 KGHSH, CDR2 LQKENI. The CDR3 contains 12 residues. The germline V and J ends were trimmed by 2 bases and 6 bases, with 7 bases remaining between them. The TCR originated in a man younger than 35 in good health. Some clones in this sample may be carry-over from other donors' samples. The source material was memory CD4+ T cells from PBMCs. Indicated subset: CD45RA-negative fraction. The chain combines TRBV18 with TRBJ1-2; D remains ambiguous. As DNA, the CDR3 is TGTGCCAGCTCACCAGGGAGGGATGGCTACACCTTC. It is translated as CASSPGRDGYTF.